This is a list of T cell receptor beta chains from one sample in a study of blood T cell repertoires in COVID-19. Profiling relied on immunoSEQ multiplex PCR, and the TCRdb table lists in-frame clones only, not all of them. The table has 250,000 or so clones, around 84% seen once. Sequencing was carried out using peripheral blood. Receptors originate from a woman aged 70-85 years with active or convalescent COVID-19. Each CDR3 is given with its conserved first and last residue. Fields, in order: V gene, D gene, J gene, clone size, CDR3 length, CDR3 DNA, CDR3 protein. D genes are given only for firm matches. Not all rows give a size; the values are once, few, many and, for expanded clones, a class.

v_call: TRBV12-3/TRBV12-4; d_call: -; j_call: TRBJ1-2; clone_size: once; cdr3_length: 13; cdr3_nt: TGTGCCAGCAGGGAAAGGGGGAAAGATGGCTACACCTTC; cdr3_aa: CASRERGKDGYTF
v_call: TRBV28; d_call: -; j_call: TRBJ1-6; clone_size: -; cdr3_length: 12; cdr3_nt: TGTGCCAGCACTGAGTATAATTCACCCCTCCACTTT; cdr3_aa: CASTEYNSPLHF
v_call: TRBV9; d_call: TRBD1; j_call: TRBJ1-6; clone_size: -; cdr3_length: 19; cdr3_nt: TGTGCCAGCCAGCGTTCGGGTCCCGGGACAGGGGGCGAGGGTTCACCCCTCCACTTT; cdr3_aa: CASQRSGPGTGGEGSPLHF
v_call: TRBV9; d_call: -; j_call: TRBJ1-1; clone_size: -; cdr3_length: 14; cdr3_nt: TGTGCCAGCAACACAGGGCCACCGAACACTGAAGCTTTCTTT; cdr3_aa: CASNTGPPNTEAFF
v_call: TRBV4-1; d_call: -; j_call: TRBJ1-1; clone_size: -; cdr3_length: 13; cdr3_nt: TGCGCCAGCAGCCCGCTTCGTAGCACTGAAGCTTTCTTT; cdr3_aa: CASSPLRSTEAFF
v_call: TRBV7-9; d_call: -; j_call: TRBJ2-7; clone_size: -; cdr3_length: 15; cdr3_nt: TGTGCCAGCAGCCCGGCGAAGAGGATCGGTTACGAGCAGTACTTC; cdr3_aa: CASSPAKRIGYEQYF
v_call: TRBV4-3; d_call: TRBD1; j_call: TRBJ1-2; clone_size: many; cdr3_length: 18; cdr3_nt: TGCGCCAGCAGCCAAGATAGAGGACAGGGGCTCGCAGGTGGGAGCTACACCTTC; cdr3_aa: CASSQDRGQGLAGGSYTF
v_call: TRBV19; d_call: -; j_call: TRBJ1-4; clone_size: -; cdr3_length: 14; cdr3_nt: TGTGCCAGTAGCGAGGGAACCCTTAATGAAAAACTGTTTTTT; cdr3_aa: CASSEGTLNEKLFF
v_call: TRBV2; d_call: TRBD1; j_call: TRBJ1-5; clone_size: -; cdr3_length: 14; cdr3_nt: TGTGCCAGCAGTCGCTTGCAGGGGGACCAGCCCCAGCATTTT; cdr3_aa: CASSRLQGDQPQHF
v_call: TRBV9; d_call: TRBD1; j_call: TRBJ1-6; clone_size: -; cdr3_length: 13; cdr3_nt: TGTGCCAGCAAACGGGACAGCCGGTTTCCCCTCCACTTT; cdr3_aa: CASKRDSRFPLHF
v_call: TRBV6-5; d_call: TRBD1; j_call: TRBJ1-6; clone_size: -; cdr3_length: 13; cdr3_nt: TGTGCCACTAGGGACAGGCAGAATTCACCCCTCCACTTT; cdr3_aa: CATRDRQNSPLHF
v_call: TRBV7-6; d_call: TRBD1; j_call: TRBJ2-7; clone_size: -; cdr3_length: 15; cdr3_nt: TGTGCCAGCAGCTCAACCCCCCGGGACAGGGGACAGCAGTACTTC; cdr3_aa: CASSSTPRDRGQQYF
v_call: TRBV5-1; d_call: -; j_call: TRBJ2-3; clone_size: -; cdr3_length: 14; cdr3_nt: TGCGCCAGCAGCTTGTTACAGGCCACAGATACGCAGTATTTT; cdr3_aa: CASSLLQATDTQYF
v_call: TRBV11-2; d_call: -; j_call: TRBJ2-3; clone_size: -; cdr3_length: 15; cdr3_nt: TGTGCCAGCAGCTTACGCGGGGGCCTTGTGGATACGCAGTATTTT; cdr3_aa: CASSLRGGLVDTQYF
v_call: TRBV19; d_call: -; j_call: TRBJ1-1; clone_size: -; cdr3_length: 14; cdr3_nt: TGTGCCAGTAGCTTACAGGAAATGAACACTGAAGCTTTCTTT; cdr3_aa: CASSLQEMNTEAFF
v_call: TRBV6-6; d_call: TRBD2; j_call: TRBJ2-1; clone_size: -; cdr3_length: 13; cdr3_nt: TGTGCCAGCCACCGGGGGGGGGAGGGTGAGCAGTTCTTC; cdr3_aa: CASHRGGEGEQFF
v_call: TRBV6-5; d_call: -; j_call: TRBJ2-3; clone_size: -; cdr3_length: 14; cdr3_nt: TGTGCCAGCAGCTTGGACACAAACACAGATACGCAGTATTTT; cdr3_aa: CASSLDTNTDTQYF
v_call: TRBV19; d_call: TRBD1; j_call: TRBJ2-7; clone_size: -; cdr3_length: 14; cdr3_nt: TGTGCCAGTAGGCCACAGGGGTTTCACTACGAGCAGTACTTC; cdr3_aa: CASRPQGFHYEQYF
v_call: TRBV10-2; d_call: -; j_call: TRBJ2-3; clone_size: -; cdr3_length: 15; cdr3_nt: TGCGCCAGCAACCTACACGGTGCGGGTGCAGATACGCAGTATTTT; cdr3_aa: CASNLHGAGADTQYF
v_call: TRBV7-2; d_call: -; j_call: TRBJ2-2; clone_size: -; cdr3_length: 15; cdr3_nt: TGTGCCAGCAGACCCGGGACACTGAACACCGGGGAGCTGTTTTTT; cdr3_aa: CASRPGTLNTGELFF
v_call: TRBV6-6; d_call: -; j_call: TRBJ1-3; clone_size: -; cdr3_length: 16; cdr3_nt: TGTGCCAGCAGCTACACAGGTCGGAGCTCTGGAAACACCATATATTTT; cdr3_aa: CASSYTGRSSGNTIYF
v_call: TRBV3-1/TRBV3-2; d_call: -; j_call: TRBJ2-5; clone_size: -; cdr3_length: 13; cdr3_nt: TGTGCCAGCAGCCCGACAGCTCAAGAGACCCAGTACTTC; cdr3_aa: CASSPTAQETQYF
v_call: TRBV4-1; d_call: TRBD1; j_call: TRBJ1-4; clone_size: -; cdr3_length: 15; cdr3_nt: TGCGCCAGCAGCCAAGAGGGACAGGCTAATGAAAAACTGTTTTTT; cdr3_aa: CASSQEGQANEKLFF
v_call: TRBV24-1; d_call: -; j_call: TRBJ2-1; clone_size: -; cdr3_length: 18; cdr3_nt: TGTGCCACCAGTGATCTCACCGCGGGGCTAGCGAAATACAATGAGCAGTTCTTC; cdr3_aa: CATSDLTAGLAKYNEQFF
v_call: TRBV19; d_call: TRBD2; j_call: TRBJ2-3; clone_size: -; cdr3_length: 15; cdr3_nt: TGTGCCAGTAGTATTGGCAGCGGGGCCACAGATACGCAGTATTTT; cdr3_aa: CASSIGSGATDTQYF
v_call: TRBV6-5; d_call: -; j_call: TRBJ1-6; clone_size: -; cdr3_length: 16; cdr3_nt: TGTGCCAGCAGTTCACCAGGGGTTTCACCTAATTCACCCCTCCACTTT; cdr3_aa: CASSSPGVSPNSPLHF
v_call: TRBV7-2; d_call: -; j_call: TRBJ1-4; clone_size: once; cdr3_length: 16; cdr3_nt: TGTGCCAGCAGCTTAGCAATAGGGGGATCTCGAGAAAAACTGTTTTTT; cdr3_aa: CASSLAIGGSREKLFF
v_call: TRBV25-1; d_call: TRBD1; j_call: TRBJ1-1; clone_size: few; cdr3_length: 11; cdr3_nt: TGTGCCAGCAGTCAGACAGGGAGGGCTTTCTTT; cdr3_aa: CASSQTGRAFF
v_call: TRBV5-1; d_call: TRBD2; j_call: TRBJ2-1; clone_size: -; cdr3_length: 16; cdr3_nt: TGCGCCAGCAGCTTGACGGCGGGGGGGCGTTCCAATGAGCAGTTCTTC; cdr3_aa: CASSLTAGGRSNEQFF
v_call: TRBV19; d_call: -; j_call: TRBJ1-3; clone_size: -; cdr3_length: 14; cdr3_nt: TGTGCCAGTAGCCTGTCAGGCACTGGAAACACCATATATTTT; cdr3_aa: CASSLSGTGNTIYF
v_call: TRBV14; d_call: -; j_call: TRBJ1-1; clone_size: -; cdr3_length: 12; cdr3_nt: TGTGCCAGCAGCCAAGATCGGGTAAAAGCTTTCTTT; cdr3_aa: CASSQDRVKAFF
v_call: TRBV20-1; d_call: -; j_call: TRBJ2-1; clone_size: few; cdr3_length: 11; cdr3_nt: TGCAGTGCAGGGGGAAGGAATGAGCAGTTCTTC; cdr3_aa: CSAGGRNEQFF
v_call: TRBV24-1; d_call: TRBD1; j_call: TRBJ2-5; clone_size: -; cdr3_length: 17; cdr3_nt: TGTGCCACCAGTGACACTCTCAGGACAGGGGGCAGAGAGACCCAGTACTTC; cdr3_aa: CATSDTLRTGGRETQYF
v_call: TRBV7-2; d_call: -; j_call: TRBJ2-7; clone_size: -; cdr3_length: 15; cdr3_nt: TGTGCCAGCAGCCCTCTATCTCAGCTAAGAGGCGAGCAGTACTTC; cdr3_aa: CASSPLSQLRGEQYF
v_call: TRBV29-1; d_call: -; j_call: TRBJ1-3; clone_size: -; cdr3_length: 14; cdr3_nt: TGCAGCGTTGGTAACAGTCCCATAGAGACCACCATATATTTT; cdr3_aa: CSVGNSPIETTIYF
v_call: TRBV28; d_call: -; j_call: TRBJ2-7; clone_size: -; cdr3_length: 12; cdr3_nt: TGTGCCAGCATGCGGGGTAACTACGAGCAGTACTTC; cdr3_aa: CASMRGNYEQYF
v_call: TRBV19; d_call: TRBD1; j_call: TRBJ1-2; clone_size: -; cdr3_length: 14; cdr3_nt: TGTGCCAGTAGACTAACAGGGGGCAACTATGGCTACACCTTC; cdr3_aa: CASRLTGGNYGYTF
v_call: TRBV12-1; d_call: -; j_call: TRBJ2-7; clone_size: -; cdr3_length: 16; cdr3_nt: TGTGCCAGCAGCTTTGAGGTAGCGGGGTCCCCTGGGGAGCAGTACTTC; cdr3_aa: CASSFEVAGSPGEQYF
v_call: TRBV10-3; d_call: -; j_call: TRBJ2-2; clone_size: -; cdr3_length: 11; cdr3_nt: TGTGCCTCCTCTTACACCGGGGAGCTGTTTTTT; cdr3_aa: CASSYTGELFF
v_call: TRBV4-3; d_call: -; j_call: TRBJ1-6; clone_size: once; cdr3_length: 13; cdr3_nt: TGCGCCAGCTCCCTTGAGAGAAATTCACCCCTCCACTTT; cdr3_aa: CASSLERNSPLHF
v_call: TRBV18; d_call: -; j_call: TRBJ1-5; clone_size: -; cdr3_length: 13; cdr3_nt: TGTGCCAGCTCACTGACAGACAATCAGCCCCAGCATTTT; cdr3_aa: CASSLTDNQPQHF
v_call: TRBV5-1; d_call: -; j_call: TRBJ2-7; clone_size: -; cdr3_length: 13; cdr3_nt: TGCGCCAGCATGGGAATGGGCAGCGGCGAGCAGTACTTC; cdr3_aa: CASMGMGSGEQYF